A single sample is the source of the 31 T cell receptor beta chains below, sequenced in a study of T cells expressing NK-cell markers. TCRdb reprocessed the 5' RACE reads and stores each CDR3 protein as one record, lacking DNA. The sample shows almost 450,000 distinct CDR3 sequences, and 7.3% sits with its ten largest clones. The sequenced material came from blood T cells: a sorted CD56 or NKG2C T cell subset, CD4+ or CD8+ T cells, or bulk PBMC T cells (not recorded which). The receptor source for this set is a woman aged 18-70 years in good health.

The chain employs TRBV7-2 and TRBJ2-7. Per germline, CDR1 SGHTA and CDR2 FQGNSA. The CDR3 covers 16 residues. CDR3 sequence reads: CASSLARNLNSYEQYF.

CDR3 protein: CASSFGLNQETQYF. The rearrangement joins TRBV7-7 to TRBJ2-5. The CDR3 is made up of 14 amino acids. The V gene's germline CDR1 is SSHAT and CDR2 FNYEAQ (reference sequence).

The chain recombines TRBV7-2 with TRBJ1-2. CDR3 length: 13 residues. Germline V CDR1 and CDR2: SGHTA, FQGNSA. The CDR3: CASIRGTADGYTF.

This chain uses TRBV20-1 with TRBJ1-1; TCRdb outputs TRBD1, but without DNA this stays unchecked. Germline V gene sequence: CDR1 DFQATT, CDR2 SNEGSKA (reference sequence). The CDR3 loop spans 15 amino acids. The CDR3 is CSRFGGQGVNTEAFF.

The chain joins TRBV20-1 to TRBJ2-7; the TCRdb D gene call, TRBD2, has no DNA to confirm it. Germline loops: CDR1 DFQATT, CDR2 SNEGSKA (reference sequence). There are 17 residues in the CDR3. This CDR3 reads CSASEDTGPRASYEQYF.

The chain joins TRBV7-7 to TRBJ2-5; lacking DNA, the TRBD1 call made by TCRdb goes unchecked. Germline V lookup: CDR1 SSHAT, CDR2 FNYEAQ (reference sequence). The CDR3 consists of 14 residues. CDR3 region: CASSTRSRGETQYF.

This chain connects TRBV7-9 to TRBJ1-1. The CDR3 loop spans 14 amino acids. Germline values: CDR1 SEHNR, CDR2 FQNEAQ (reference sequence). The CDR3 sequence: CASSLIIEQPEAFF.

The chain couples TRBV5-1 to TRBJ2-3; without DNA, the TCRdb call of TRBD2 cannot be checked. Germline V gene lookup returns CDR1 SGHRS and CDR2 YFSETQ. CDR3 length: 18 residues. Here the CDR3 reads CASSPLIAGGPLTDTQYF.

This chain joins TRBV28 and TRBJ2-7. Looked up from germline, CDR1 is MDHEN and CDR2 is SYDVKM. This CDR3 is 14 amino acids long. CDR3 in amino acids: CASRGVLLSYEQYF.

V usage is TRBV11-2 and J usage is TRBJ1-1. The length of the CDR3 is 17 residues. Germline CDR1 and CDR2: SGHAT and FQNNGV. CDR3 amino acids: CASSLDGRRGMNTEAFF.

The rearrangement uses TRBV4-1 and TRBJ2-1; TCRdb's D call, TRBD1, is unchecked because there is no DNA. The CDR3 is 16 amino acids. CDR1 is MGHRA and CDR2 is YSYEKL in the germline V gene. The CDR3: CASSQDGAGNYNEQFF.

The CDR3 region is CASSFRTSGIGNEQFF. The rearrangement uses TRBV28 and TRBJ2-1; no DNA is available, so the TRBD2 call from TCRdb remains unchecked. Germline loops: CDR1 MDHEN, CDR2 SYDVKM. This CDR3 comprises 16 residues.

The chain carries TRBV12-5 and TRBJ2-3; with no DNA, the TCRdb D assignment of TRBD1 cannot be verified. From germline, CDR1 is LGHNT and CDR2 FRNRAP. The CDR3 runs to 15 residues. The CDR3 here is CASSPLGFGTDTQYF.

CDR3 residues: CASSVGDRYNEQFF. V and J are TRBV9 and TRBJ2-1. The V gene's germline CDR1 is SGDLS and CDR2 YYNGEE. This CDR3 spans 14 amino acids.

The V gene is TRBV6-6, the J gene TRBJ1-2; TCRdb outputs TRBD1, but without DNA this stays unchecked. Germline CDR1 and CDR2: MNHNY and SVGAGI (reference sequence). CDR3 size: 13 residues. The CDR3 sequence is CASQFRGAYGYTF.

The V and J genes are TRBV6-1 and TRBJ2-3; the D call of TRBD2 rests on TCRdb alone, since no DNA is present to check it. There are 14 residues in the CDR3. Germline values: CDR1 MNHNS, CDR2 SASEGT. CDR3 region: CASQTSGGADTQYF.

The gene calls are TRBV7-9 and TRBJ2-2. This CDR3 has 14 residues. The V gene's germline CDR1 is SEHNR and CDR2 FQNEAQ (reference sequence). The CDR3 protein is CASSTSTWRGELFF.

The CDR3 is CSVEDLRDEQFF. This chain joins TRBV29-1 and TRBJ2-1. This CDR3 has 12 residues. Germline loops: CDR1 SQVTM, CDR2 ANQGSEA.

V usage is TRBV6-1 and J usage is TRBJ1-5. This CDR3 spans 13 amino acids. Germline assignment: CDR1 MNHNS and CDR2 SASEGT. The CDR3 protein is CASSGGPGQPQHF.

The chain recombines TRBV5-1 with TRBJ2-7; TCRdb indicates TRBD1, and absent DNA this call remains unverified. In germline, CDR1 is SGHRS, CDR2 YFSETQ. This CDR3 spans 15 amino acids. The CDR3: CASSIGTGGVYEQYF.

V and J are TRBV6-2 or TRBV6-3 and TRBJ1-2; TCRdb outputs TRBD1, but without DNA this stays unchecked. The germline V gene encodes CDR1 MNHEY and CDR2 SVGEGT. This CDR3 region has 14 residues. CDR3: CASSYLGQSYGYTF.

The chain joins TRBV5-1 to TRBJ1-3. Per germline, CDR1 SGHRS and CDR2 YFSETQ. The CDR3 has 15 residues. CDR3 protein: CASSLEGNSGNTIYF.

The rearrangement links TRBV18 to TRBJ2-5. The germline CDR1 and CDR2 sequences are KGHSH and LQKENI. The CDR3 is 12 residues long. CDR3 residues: CASSADQETQYF. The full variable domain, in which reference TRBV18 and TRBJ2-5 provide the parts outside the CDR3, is NAGVMQNPRHLVRRRGQEARLRCSPMKGHSHVYWYRQLPEEGLKFMVYLQKENIIDESGMPKERFSAEFPKEGPSILRIQQVVRGDSAAYFCASSADQETQYFGPGTRLLVL.

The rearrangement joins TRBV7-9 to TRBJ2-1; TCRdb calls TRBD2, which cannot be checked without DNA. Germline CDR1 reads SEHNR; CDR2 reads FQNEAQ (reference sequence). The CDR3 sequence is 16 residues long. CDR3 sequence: CASSLSRGDPDNEQFF.

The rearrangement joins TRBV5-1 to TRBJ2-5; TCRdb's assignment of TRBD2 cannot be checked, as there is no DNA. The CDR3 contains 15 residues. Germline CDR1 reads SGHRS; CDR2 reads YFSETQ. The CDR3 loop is CASSLLSSGYETQYF.

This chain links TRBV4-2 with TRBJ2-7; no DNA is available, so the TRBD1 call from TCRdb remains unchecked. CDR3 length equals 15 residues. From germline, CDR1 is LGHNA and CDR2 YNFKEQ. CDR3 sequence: CASSQEGTGANEQYF.

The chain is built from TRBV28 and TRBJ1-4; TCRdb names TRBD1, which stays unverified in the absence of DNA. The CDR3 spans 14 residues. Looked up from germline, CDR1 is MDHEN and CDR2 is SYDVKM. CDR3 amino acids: CASNPGHTNEKLFF.

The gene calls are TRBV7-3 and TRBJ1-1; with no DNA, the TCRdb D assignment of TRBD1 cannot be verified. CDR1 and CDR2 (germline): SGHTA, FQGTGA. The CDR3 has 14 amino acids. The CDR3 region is CASSTAPTRTEAFF.

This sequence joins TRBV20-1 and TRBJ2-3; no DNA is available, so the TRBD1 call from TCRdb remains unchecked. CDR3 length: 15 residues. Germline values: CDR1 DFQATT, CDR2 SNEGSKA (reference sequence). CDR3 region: CSARDPGQGANTQYF.

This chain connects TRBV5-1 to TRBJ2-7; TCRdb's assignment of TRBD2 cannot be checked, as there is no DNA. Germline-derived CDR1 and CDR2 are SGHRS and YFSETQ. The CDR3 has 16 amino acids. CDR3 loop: CASSPKAGEGSYEQYF.

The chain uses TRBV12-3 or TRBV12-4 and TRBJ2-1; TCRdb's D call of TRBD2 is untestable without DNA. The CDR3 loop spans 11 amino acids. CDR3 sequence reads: CASSLAGRPFF.